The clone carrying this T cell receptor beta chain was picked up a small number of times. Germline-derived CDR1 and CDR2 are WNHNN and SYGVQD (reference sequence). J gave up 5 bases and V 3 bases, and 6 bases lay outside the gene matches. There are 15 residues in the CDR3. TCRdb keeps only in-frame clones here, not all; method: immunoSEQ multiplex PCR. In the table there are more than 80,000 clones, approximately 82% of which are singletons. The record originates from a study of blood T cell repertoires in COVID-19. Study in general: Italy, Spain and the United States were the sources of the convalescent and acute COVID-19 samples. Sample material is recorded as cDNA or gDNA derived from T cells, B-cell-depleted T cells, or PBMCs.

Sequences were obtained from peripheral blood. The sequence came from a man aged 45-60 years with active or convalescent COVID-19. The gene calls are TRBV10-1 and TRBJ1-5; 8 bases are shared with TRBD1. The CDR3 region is CASSDGAGGDQPQHF. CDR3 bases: TGCGCCAGCAGTGACGGGGCAGGGGGCGATCAGCCCCAGCATTTT.